This T cell receptor (beta chain) was found in a study of shared clonotypes between healthy human individuals. All of the donors resided in Nashville, Tennessee, and each was a Caucasian adult. Source study methods: Filtering of immunoSEQ junctional sequences could not match full-length read filtering. Using immunoSEQ multiplex PCR, the repertoire was profiled, and TCRdb retains in-frame clones only, with some absent. V and J calls and clone size are copied from that table; D and trimming were computed from the DNA. The profile covers about 530,000 clones, with nearly 80% appearing a single time and around 13% taken by the ten largest. The study, taken as a whole, reports: The low donor count limited represented genetic and exposure-history diversity. The authors expected sequencing depth to affect clonotype sharing among donors.

CDR1 SQVTM and CDR2 ANQGSEA come from the germline V gene. Trimming shortened V by 7 bases and J by 5 bases, and 9 bases separated the two germline ends. The CDR3 contains 11 residues. As for this clone: Its antigen is undetermined.

The receptor was derived from a woman in her forties in good health. Some clones in this sample may be carry-over from other donors' samples. The source material was PBMCs. This chain connects TRBV29-1 to TRBJ2-1; D may correspond to TRBD1 or TRBD2 (5 bases each). CDR3 protein: CSGGINNEQFF. CDR3 in DNA: TGCAGCGGGGGGATTAACAATGAGCAGTTCTTC.